Listed here is a single T cell receptor (beta chain). Germline lookup yields CDR1 LGHNA and CDR2 YSLEER. The CDR3 contains 15 residues. Between the trimmed V and J ends, which lost 3 bases and 5 bases, there was a span of 16 bases. This sample was included in a study of blood T cell repertoires in COVID-19. Study context: Samples came from the United States, Italy and Spain, spanning acute and convalescent COVID-19.

This table comes from immunoSEQ multiplex PCR, and its TCRdb copy is limited to in-frame clones, with some not included. The data show 150,000 to 200,000 clones, roughly 77% seen once. This receptor was obtained from a human donor in a cohort sampled during active COVID-19. What was sequenced was peripheral blood. The chain links TRBV4-3 to TRBJ2-5; tentatively, D is TRBD2 (5 bases). The CDR3: CASSQDRGFQETQYF. The CDR3 DNA reads as TGCGCCAGCAGCCAGGACCGGGGTTTCCAGGAGACCCAGTACTTC.